This TCR beta chain stems from a study of cytotoxic CD8 clonotypes in ibrutinib-treated CLL. Looking at the study overall: There were, on average, approximately 260,000 productive templates and 85,000 to 95,000 productive rearrangements per sample.

Researchers set a sequencing depth target of 1 in 200,000 to 1 in 1 million T cells. Sequenced by immunoSEQ multiplex PCR; TCRdb stores in-frame clones only, minus some. Among some 200,000 clones, 70% to 75% were seen once, and the ten largest hold roughly 5.9%. A note on this clone: Antigen: not known.

CDR1 and CDR2 from the germline V gene are SGHTA and FQGNSA. Trimming shortened V by 2 bases and J by 3 bases, and 11 bases separated the two germline ends. There are 14 residues in the CDR3. Regarding the study as a whole: There were differences in sampling times between sustained-remission and progressing patients. Increased clonality at ibrutinib response gave way to a return toward baseline at progression.

This receptor was obtained from a human donor with chronic lymphocytic leukemia. The material was PBMCs, obtained after 12 months of ibrutinib treatment. The genes are TRBV7-2 and TRBJ2-7; a possible D gene is TRBD1 (6 bases). The CDR3 coding sequence is TGTGCCAGCAGCTTAACCACAGGGATCTACGAGCAGTACTTC. Its protein is CASSLTTGIYEQYF.